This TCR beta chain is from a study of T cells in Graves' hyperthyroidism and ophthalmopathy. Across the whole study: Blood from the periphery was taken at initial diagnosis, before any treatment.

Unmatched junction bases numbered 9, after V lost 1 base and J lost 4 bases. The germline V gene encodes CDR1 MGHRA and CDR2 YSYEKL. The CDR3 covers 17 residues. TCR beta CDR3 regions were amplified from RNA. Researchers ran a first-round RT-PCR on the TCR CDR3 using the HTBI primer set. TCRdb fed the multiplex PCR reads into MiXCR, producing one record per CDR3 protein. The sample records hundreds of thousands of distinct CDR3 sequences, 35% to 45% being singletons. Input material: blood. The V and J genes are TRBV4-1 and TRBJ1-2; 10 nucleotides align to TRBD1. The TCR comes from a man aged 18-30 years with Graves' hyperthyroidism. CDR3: CASSQGGSGQGRYGYTF. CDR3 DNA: TGCGCCAGCAGCCAAGGCGGGTCGGGACAGGGGCGCTATGGCTACACCTTC.